The rows below give T cell receptor beta chains drawn from one sample of a study of blood T cell repertoires in COVID-19. TCRdb's copy holds only in-frame clones and misses some; the assay was immunoSEQ multiplex PCR. The data show about 100,000 clones, almost 80% seen once. Sequencing used peripheral blood. Every receptor here comes from a man in his sixties or seventies with active or convalescent COVID-19. CDR3s include the opening cysteine and the closing phenylalanine or tryptophan. D genes are given only for firm matches. Size is omitted from some rows. Given values are once, few, many or a class for expanded clones.

V gene: TRBV12-3/TRBV12-4
D gene: NA
clone size: NA
J gene: TRBJ1-2
CDR3 protein: CASSYTAGLGYTF
CDR3 DNA: TGTGCCAGCAGCTACACAGCGGGGTTAGGCTACACCTTC

V gene: TRBV27
D gene: NA
clone size: NA
J gene: TRBJ1-1
CDR3 protein: CASSLRRTVNTEAFF
CDR3 DNA: TGTGCCAGCAGTCTCCGCCGGACAGTGAACACTGAAGCTTTCTTT

V gene: TRBV21-1
D gene: NA
clone size: once
J gene: TRBJ2-6
CDR3 protein: CASSHTMYSGANVLTF
CDR3 DNA: TGTGCCAGCAGCCACACTATGTACTCTGGGGCCAACGTCCTGACTTTC

V gene: TRBV7-2
D gene: NA
clone size: NA
J gene: TRBJ1-1
CDR3 protein: CASSLALPGVLGTEAFF
CDR3 DNA: TGTGCCAGCAGCTTAGCGCTGCCAGGGGTATTGGGCACTGAAGCTTTCTTT

V gene: TRBV30
D gene: NA
clone size: NA
J gene: TRBJ2-7
CDR3 protein: CAWNRPGQNYEQYF
CDR3 DNA: TGTGCCTGGAACCGACCCGGACAGAACTACGAGCAGTACTTC

V gene: TRBV19
D gene: NA
clone size: NA
J gene: TRBJ1-5
CDR3 protein: CASSIDRDIQTSQHF
CDR3 DNA: TGTGCCAGTAGTATAGATAGGGACATTCAGACGTCCCAGCATTTT

V gene: TRBV20-1
D gene: NA
clone size: NA
J gene: TRBJ2-7
CDR3 protein: CSASFRGHQPYEQYF
CDR3 DNA: TGCAGTGCTAGTTTTCGGGGACACCAACCCTACGAGCAGTACTTC

V gene: TRBV5-4
D gene: NA
clone size: NA
J gene: TRBJ2-3
CDR3 protein: CASSLWIQGTDTQYF
CDR3 DNA: TGTGCCAGCAGCCTCTGGATTCAGGGAACAGATACGCAGTATTTT

V gene: TRBV28
D gene: NA
clone size: NA
J gene: TRBJ2-7
CDR3 protein: CASSLGTDDYEQYF
CDR3 DNA: TGTGCCAGCAGTTTAGGGACTGATGACTACGAGCAGTACTTC

V gene: TRBV5-1
D gene: NA
clone size: NA
J gene: TRBJ2-5
CDR3 protein: CASSLVQGGQETQYF
CDR3 DNA: TGCGCCAGCAGCTTGGTTCAGGGTGGACAAGAGACCCAGTACTTC

V gene: TRBV2
D gene: TRBD1
clone size: NA
J gene: TRBJ1-5
CDR3 protein: CASSDLTGDRPQHF
CDR3 DNA: TGTGCCAGCAGTGACTTGACAGGGGATCGGCCCCAGCATTTT

V gene: TRBV9
D gene: TRBD1
clone size: NA
J gene: TRBJ1-1
CDR3 protein: CASSVSTGTTTEAFF
CDR3 DNA: TGTGCCAGCAGCGTTTCGACAGGGACGACCACTGAAGCTTTCTTT

V gene: TRBV6-5
D gene: NA
clone size: NA
J gene: TRBJ2-7
CDR3 protein: CASSYSYRAPYEQYF
CDR3 DNA: TGTGCCAGCAGTTACTCGTACAGGGCCCCCTACGAGCAGTACTTC

V gene: TRBV28
D gene: TRBD1
clone size: NA
J gene: TRBJ1-2
CDR3 protein: CASSRTGGSYGYTF
CDR3 DNA: TGTGCCAGCAGCCGGACAGGAGGATCTTATGGCTACACCTTC

V gene: TRBV19
D gene: NA
clone size: NA
J gene: TRBJ1-3
CDR3 protein: CASSIAVGNTIYF
CDR3 DNA: TGTGCCAGTAGTATAGCGGTTGGAAACACCATATATTTT

V gene: TRBV4-1
D gene: TRBD2
clone size: NA
J gene: TRBJ2-4
CDR3 protein: CASSFGGGRENIQYF
CDR3 DNA: TGCGCCAGCAGCTTCGGCGGAGGGAGGGAAAACATTCAGTACTTC

V gene: TRBV6-5
D gene: TRBD2
clone size: NA
J gene: TRBJ2-2
CDR3 protein: CARRGGLAGAGELFF
CDR3 DNA: TGTGCCAGGAGGGGGGGACTAGCGGGAGCCGGGGAGCTGTTTTTT

V gene: TRBV5-1
D gene: NA
clone size: NA
J gene: TRBJ2-1
CDR3 protein: CASSLAHEADPQFF
CDR3 DNA: TGCGCCAGCAGCTTGGCGCATGAGGCGGATCCGCAGTTCTTC

V gene: TRBV27
D gene: NA
clone size: NA
J gene: TRBJ1-6
CDR3 protein: CASSLYSGDAYNSPLHF
CDR3 DNA: TGTGCCAGCAGTTTATACTCAGGGGACGCCTATAATTCACCCCTCCACTTT

V gene: TRBV6-5
D gene: TRBD2
clone size: NA
J gene: TRBJ2-5
CDR3 protein: CASSPGLAGRETQYF
CDR3 DNA: TGTGCCAGCAGCCCAGGGTTAGCGGGCCGGGAGACCCAGTACTTC

V gene: TRBV19
D gene: TRBD1
clone size: NA
J gene: TRBJ1-1
CDR3 protein: CATRDRGFGAEAFF
CDR3 DNA: TGTGCCACCCGGGACAGGGGTTTCGGGGCTGAAGCTTTCTTT

V gene: TRBV4-1
D gene: NA
clone size: once
J gene: TRBJ1-1
CDR3 protein: CASSQDHRTDTEAFF
CDR3 DNA: TGCGCCAGCAGCCAAGACCACAGAACGGACACTGAAGCTTTCTTT

V gene: TRBV6-6
D gene: TRBD2
clone size: once
J gene: TRBJ2-1
CDR3 protein: CASSWETSIDEQFF
CDR3 DNA: TGTGCCAGCAGTTGGGAGACTAGCATAGATGAGCAGTTCTTC

V gene: TRBV6-5
D gene: NA
clone size: NA
J gene: TRBJ1-5
CDR3 protein: CASSPRGKGNQPQHF
CDR3 DNA: TGTGCCAGCAGTCCCCGGGGAAAGGGCAATCAGCCCCAGCATTTT

V gene: TRBV12-3/TRBV12-4
D gene: TRBD1
clone size: NA
J gene: TRBJ1-2
CDR3 protein: CASSSQGKGYTF
CDR3 DNA: TGTGCCAGCAGTTCACAGGGGAAGGGCTACACCTTC

V gene: TRBV10-3
D gene: TRBD1
clone size: once
J gene: TRBJ1-5
CDR3 protein: CAISDLRTGKSAYSNQPQHF
CDR3 DNA: TGTGCCATCAGCGACCTTCGGACAGGGAAATCCGCATATAGCAATCAGCCCCAGCATTTT

V gene: TRBV7-2
D gene: NA
clone size: few
J gene: TRBJ1-2
CDR3 protein: CASSLGRGVGYTF
CDR3 DNA: TGTGCCAGCAGCTTAGGTCGGGGGGTCGGCTACACCTTC

V gene: TRBV25-1
D gene: TRBD1
clone size: few
J gene: TRBJ2-7
CDR3 protein: CASSDSRTGSYEQYF
CDR3 DNA: TGTGCCAGCAGTGATTCCCGGACAGGCTCCTACGAGCAGTACTTC

V gene: TRBV19
D gene: NA
clone size: NA
J gene: TRBJ2-7
CDR3 protein: CASSIYTTFSYEQYF
CDR3 DNA: TGTGCCAGTAGTATATACACGACTTTCTCCTACGAGCAGTACTTC

V gene: TRBV7-2
D gene: NA
clone size: NA
J gene: TRBJ2-5
CDR3 protein: CASSLVWSQSQETQYF
CDR3 DNA: TGTGCCAGCAGCTTAGTATGGTCACAGAGCCAAGAGACCCAGTACTTC

V gene: TRBV6-5
D gene: NA
clone size: NA
J gene: TRBJ1-2
CDR3 protein: CASRQGAGYTF
CDR3 DNA: TGTGCCAGCAGGCAGGGTGCCGGCTACACCTTC

V gene: TRBV7-8
D gene: TRBD1
clone size: NA
J gene: TRBJ2-7
CDR3 protein: CASSLWDSFYEQYF
CDR3 DNA: TGTGCCAGCAGCTTGTGGGACAGCTTCTACGAGCAGTACTTC

V gene: TRBV10-2
D gene: NA
clone size: NA
J gene: TRBJ2-7
CDR3 protein: CASSGLGSYEQYF
CDR3 DNA: TGCGCCAGCAGCGGACTCGGGTCCTACGAGCAGTACTTC

V gene: TRBV3-1/TRBV3-2
D gene: NA
clone size: NA
J gene: TRBJ1-2
CDR3 protein: CASSQAGGADGYTF
CDR3 DNA: TGTGCCAGCAGCCAAGCTGGAGGGGCCGATGGCTACACCTTC

V gene: TRBV7-2
D gene: NA
clone size: NA
J gene: TRBJ2-1
CDR3 protein: CASSQGAAYWDEQFF
CDR3 DNA: TGTGCCAGCAGCCAGGGTGCGGCCTATTGGGATGAGCAGTTCTTC

V gene: TRBV19
D gene: NA
clone size: NA
J gene: TRBJ2-2
CDR3 protein: CASSVNRAGELFF
CDR3 DNA: TGTGCCAGTAGTGTAAACAGAGCCGGGGAGCTGTTTTTT

V gene: TRBV5-6
D gene: NA
clone size: NA
J gene: TRBJ2-2
CDR3 protein: CASSLAWGLNTGELFF
CDR3 DNA: TGTGCCAGCAGCTTGGCCTGGGGCCTGAACACCGGGGAGCTGTTTTTT

V gene: TRBV28
D gene: NA
clone size: few
J gene: TRBJ2-4
CDR3 protein: CASSLAGQAKNIQYF
CDR3 DNA: TGTGCCAGCAGTTTAGCCGGACAAGCCAAAAACATTCAGTACTTC

V gene: TRBV5-6
D gene: NA
clone size: NA
J gene: TRBJ2-7
CDR3 protein: CASSLLSQGRENEQYF
CDR3 DNA: TGTGCCAGCAGCTTGTTATCCCAGGGGAGGGAGAACGAGCAGTACTTC

V gene: TRBV6-5
D gene: NA
clone size: NA
J gene: TRBJ1-5
CDR3 protein: CASRSGTNSNQPQHF
CDR3 DNA: TGTGCCAGCAGGTCCGGGACAAATAGCAATCAGCCCCAGCATTTT

V gene: TRBV19
D gene: NA
clone size: NA
J gene: TRBJ1-1
CDR3 protein: CASSIGRGNTEAFF
CDR3 DNA: TGTGCCAGTAGTATCGGGAGAGGGAACACTGAAGCTTTCTTT

V gene: TRBV24-1
D gene: NA
clone size: NA
J gene: TRBJ2-3
CDR3 protein: CATGSRDWSTDTQYF
CDR3 DNA: TGTGCCACCGGCTCCCGGGACTGGAGCACAGATACGCAGTATTTT

V gene: TRBV28
D gene: TRBD1
clone size: NA
J gene: TRBJ2-7
CDR3 protein: CASSRYRQGADEQYF
CDR3 DNA: TGTGCCAGCAGCCGATATCGACAGGGGGCTGACGAGCAGTACTTC

V gene: TRBV19
D gene: TRBD1
clone size: NA
J gene: TRBJ2-5
CDR3 protein: CASSIVTGPRETQYF
CDR3 DNA: TGTGCCAGTAGTATAGTGACAGGGCCCAGGGAGACCCAGTACTTC

V gene: TRBV19
D gene: TRBD2
clone size: NA
J gene: TRBJ2-1
CDR3 protein: CASRCERGRAGCSYNEQFF
CDR3 DNA: TGTGCCAGTAGATGCGAGCGGGGAAGGGCAGGTTGTTCCTACAATGAGCAGTTCTTC

V gene: TRBV7-2
D gene: TRBD1
clone size: NA
J gene: TRBJ2-2
CDR3 protein: CASRQQGVTGELFF
CDR3 DNA: TGTGCCAGCAGGCAACAGGGGGTCACCGGGGAGCTGTTTTTT

V gene: TRBV19
D gene: NA
clone size: NA
J gene: TRBJ2-2
CDR3 protein: CASSTAGTGELFF
CDR3 DNA: TGTGCCAGTAGTACGGCGGGCACCGGGGAGCTGTTTTTT

V gene: TRBV7-3
D gene: NA
clone size: NA
J gene: TRBJ2-3
CDR3 protein: CASSLGGAGTDTQYF
CDR3 DNA: TGTGCCAGCAGCTTAGGCGGGGCTGGCACAGATACGCAGTATTTT

V gene: TRBV6-2/TRBV6-3
D gene: TRBD1
clone size: NA
J gene: TRBJ2-2
CDR3 protein: CASTPTGGSTGELFF
CDR3 DNA: TGTGCCAGCACCCCGACAGGGGGCAGCACCGGGGAGCTGTTTTTT

V gene: TRBV9
D gene: NA
clone size: few
J gene: TRBJ1-2
CDR3 protein: CASSPSGGYGYTF
CDR3 DNA: TGTGCCAGCAGCCCGTCTGGAGGCTATGGCTACACCTTC

V gene: TRBV5-1
D gene: TRBD1
clone size: NA
J gene: TRBJ2-7
CDR3 protein: CASSLDPPGQVSYEQYF
CDR3 DNA: TGCGCCAGCAGCTTGGATCCTCCGGGACAGGTCTCCTACGAGCAGTACTTC

V gene: TRBV5-1
D gene: NA
clone size: NA
J gene: TRBJ1-4
CDR3 protein: CASSVVAGNEKLFF
CDR3 DNA: TGCGCCAGCAGCGTGGTCGCGGGTAATGAAAAACTGTTTTTT